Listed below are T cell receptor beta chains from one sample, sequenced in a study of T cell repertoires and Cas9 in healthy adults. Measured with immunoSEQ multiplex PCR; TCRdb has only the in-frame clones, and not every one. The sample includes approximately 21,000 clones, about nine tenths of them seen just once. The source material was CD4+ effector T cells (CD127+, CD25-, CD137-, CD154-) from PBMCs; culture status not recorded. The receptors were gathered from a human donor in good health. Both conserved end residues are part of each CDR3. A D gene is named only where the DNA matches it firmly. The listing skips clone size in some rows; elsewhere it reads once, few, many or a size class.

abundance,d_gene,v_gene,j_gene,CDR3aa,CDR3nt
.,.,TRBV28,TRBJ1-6,CASSLRGDYNSPLHF,TGTGCCAGCAGTTTACGGGGGGACTATAATTCACCCCTCCACTTT
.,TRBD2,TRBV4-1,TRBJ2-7,CASRRLAGSQYEQYF,TGCGCCAGCAGGCGACTAGCGGGGAGTCAGTACGAGCAGTACTTC
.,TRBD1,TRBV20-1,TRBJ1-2,CSDRGRGGYTF,TGCAGTGACAGGGGGCGCGGGGGCTACACCTTC
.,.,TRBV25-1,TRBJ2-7,CASSESVRRGRSSYEQYF,TGTGCCAGCAGTGAATCGGTCAGGCGAGGAAGATCTTCCTACGAGCAGTACTTC
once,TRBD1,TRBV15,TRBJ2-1,CATSRGQFFLRDRGNEQFF,TGTGCCACCAGCAGGGGCCAATTCTTCCTCCGGGACAGGGGCAATGAGCAGTTCTTC
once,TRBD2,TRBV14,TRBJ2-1,CASSQGQLAGNNEQFF,TGTGCCAGCAGCCAAGGTCAACTAGCGGGGAACAATGAGCAGTTCTTC
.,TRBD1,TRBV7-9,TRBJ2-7,CASSLVGTGGYEQYF,TGTGCCAGCAGCTTAGTTGGGACAGGGGGCTACGAGCAGTACTTC
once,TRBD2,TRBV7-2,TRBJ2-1,CASYTLGGAFKSEQFF,TGTGCCAGCTACACTCTCGGGGGGGCCTTTAAGAGTGAGCAGTTCTTC
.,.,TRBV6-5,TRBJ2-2,CASSEDRSGELFF,TGTGCCAGCAGTGAAGACCGATCCGGGGAGCTGTTTTTT
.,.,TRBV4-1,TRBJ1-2,CASSQAAGYTF,TGCGCCAGCAGCCAAGCGGCTGGCTACACCTTC
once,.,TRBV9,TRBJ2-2,CASSVVAGMWRGNTGELFF,TGTGCCAGCAGCGTAGTGGCAGGGATGTGGCGGGGAAACACCGGGGAGCTGTTTTTT
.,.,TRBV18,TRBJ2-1,CASSPPVRVEQFF,TGTGCCAGCTCACCACCGGTCAGGGTTGAGCAGTTCTTC
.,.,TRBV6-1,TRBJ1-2,CVSSIEPTRVGYTF,TGTGTCAGCAGTATCGAGCCGACTCGGGTTGGCTACACCTTC
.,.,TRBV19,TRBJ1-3,CASSTQGTGGNTIYF,TGTGCCAGTAGTACCCAGGGTACAGGTGGAAACACCATATATTTT
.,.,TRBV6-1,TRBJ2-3,CASSGGRQPDTDTQYF,TGTGCCAGCAGTGGGGGTAGACAGCCCGACACAGATACGCAGTATTTT
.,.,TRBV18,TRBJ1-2,CASSPEAPWGYTF,TGTGCCAGCTCACCAGAGGCGCCCTGGGGCTACACCTTC
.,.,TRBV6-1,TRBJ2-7,CASAGSEQYF,TGTGCCAGCGCAGGGTCCGAGCAGTACTTC
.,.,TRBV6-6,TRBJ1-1,CASSYSGGDTEAFF,TGTGCCAGCAGTTACTCGGGTGGGGACACTGAAGCTTTCTTT
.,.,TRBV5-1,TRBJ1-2,CASRRDTTNYGYTF,TGCGCCAGCAGGAGGGACACGACTAACTATGGCTACACCTTC
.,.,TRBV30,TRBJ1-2,CAWSGGRRGYGYTF,TGTGCCTGGAGTGGAGGACGGCGGGGCTATGGCTACACCTTC
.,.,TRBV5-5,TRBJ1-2,CASSAPGSRTNYGYTF,TGTGCCAGCAGCGCCCCGGGCTCACGAACCAACTATGGCTACACCTTC
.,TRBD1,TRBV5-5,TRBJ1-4,CASSWDRINEKLFF,TGTGCCAGCAGCTGGGACAGGATTAATGAAAAACTGTTTTTT
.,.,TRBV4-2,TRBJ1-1,CASSEAYRETEAFF,TGTGCCAGCAGCGAGGCCTACAGGGAAACTGAAGCTTTCTTT
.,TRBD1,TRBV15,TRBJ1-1,CATSTDRGDTEAFF,TGTGCCACCAGCACGGACAGGGGCGACACTGAAGCTTTCTTT
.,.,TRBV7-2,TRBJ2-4,CASSLGPGMAKNIQYF,TGTGCCAGCAGCTTAGGCCCAGGAATGGCCAAAAACATTCAGTACTTC
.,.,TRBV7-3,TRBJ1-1,CASSSTEGAEAFF,TGTGCCAGCAGCTCGACGGAGGGGGCTGAAGCTTTCTTT
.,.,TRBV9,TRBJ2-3,CASSVGADAYTDTQYF,TGTGCCAGCAGCGTAGGCGCGGACGCCTACACAGATACGCAGTATTTT
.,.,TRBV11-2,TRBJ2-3,CASSFRGLALMDTQYF,TGTGCCAGCAGCTTTAGGGGACTGGCACTTATGGATACGCAGTATTTT
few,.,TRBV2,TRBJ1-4,CASMMGRQSTNEKLFF,TGTGCCAGCATGATGGGAAGACAGTCAACTAATGAAAAACTGTTTTTT
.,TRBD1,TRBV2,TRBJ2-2,CASSHPGGHTGELFF,TGTGCCAGCAGTCATCCAGGGGGCCACACCGGGGAGCTGTTTTTT
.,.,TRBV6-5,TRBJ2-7,CASSYSPGARTYEQYF,TGTGCCAGCAGTTACTCCCCAGGGGCGAGGACCTACGAGCAGTACTTC
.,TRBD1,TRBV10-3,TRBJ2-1,CAISEWDRDRTQFF,TGTGCCATCAGTGAATGGGACAGGGATCGGACCCAGTTCTTC
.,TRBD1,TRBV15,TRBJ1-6,CATSRDLDRGNSPLHF,TGTGCCACCAGCAGAGATCTGGACAGGGGGAATTCACCCCTCCACTTT
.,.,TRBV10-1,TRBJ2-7,CASSESGGTYEQYF,TGCGCCAGCAGTGAGTCAGGCGGGACCTACGAGCAGTACTTC
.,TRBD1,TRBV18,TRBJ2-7,CASSPPDRVGSYEQYF,TGTGCCAGCTCACCACCGGACAGGGTGGGCTCCTACGAGCAGTACTTC
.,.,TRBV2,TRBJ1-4,CASGISEKLFF,TGTGCCAGCGGGATTAGCGAAAAACTGTTTTTT
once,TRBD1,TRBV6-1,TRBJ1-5,CASSEGQGGNQPQHF,TGTGCCAGCAGTGAAGGACAGGGTGGAAATCAGCCCCAGCATTTT
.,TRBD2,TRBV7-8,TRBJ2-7,CASSRGRASYEQYF,TGTGCCAGCAGCCGGGGGAGGGCATCCTACGAGCAGTACTTC
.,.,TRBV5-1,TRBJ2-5,CASSLDTGDETQYF,TGCGCCAGCAGCTTGGACACGGGGGACGAGACCCAGTACTTC
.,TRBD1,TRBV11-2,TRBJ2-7,CASSLVRTGEQYF,TGTGCCAGCAGCTTAGTCCGGACAGGCGAGCAGTACTTC
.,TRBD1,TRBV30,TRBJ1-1,CACDRGTDTEAFF,TGTGCCTGCGACAGGGGGACGGACACTGAAGCTTTCTTT
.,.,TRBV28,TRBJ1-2,CASSKFRTASNYGYTF,TGTGCCAGCAGTAAATTTCGGACAGCCTCTAACTATGGCTACACCTTC
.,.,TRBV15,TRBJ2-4,CATSRDLWDIQYF,TGTGCCACCAGCAGAGATCTGTGGGACATTCAGTACTTC
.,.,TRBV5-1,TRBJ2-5,CASSLAGARWETQYF,TGCGCCAGCAGCTTGGCTGGGGCTAGGTGGGAGACCCAGTACTTC
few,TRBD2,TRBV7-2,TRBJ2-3,CASSLTSGGADTQYF,TGTGCCAGCAGCCTGACTAGCGGGGGGGCAGATACGCAGTATTTT
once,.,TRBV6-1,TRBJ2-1,CASKSSMSSYNEQFF,TGTGCCAGCAAATCGTCGATGAGCTCCTACAATGAGCAGTTCTTC
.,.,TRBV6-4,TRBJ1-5,CASSQDRDQPQHF,TGTGCCAGCAGTCAGGACCGAGATCAGCCCCAGCATTTT
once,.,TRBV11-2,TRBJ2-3,CASSGTGGFTDTQYF,TGTGCCAGCAGCGGCACCGGGGGCTTCACAGATACGCAGTATTTT
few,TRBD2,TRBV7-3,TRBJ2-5,CASSRGDGETQYF,TGTGCCAGCAGCCGGGGGGACGGAGAGACCCAGTACTTC